This T cell receptor beta chain was identified in a study of PD-L1 blockade in urothelial cancer. About the research overall: Males with bladder-origin urothelial cancer constituted about 90% of the roughly 30 patients. Blood analysis took place 3 weeks (second dose) and 6 weeks after treatment start.

Generated by immunoSEQ multiplex PCR, the TCRdb table keeps only in-frame clones and is missing some. The table lists about 82,000 clones, 90% of them singletons, with 8.5% to 9.5% in the top ten. Study-wide points: Durable-benefit patients expanded tumor-associated blood clones more at 3 weeks.

This CDR3 is 13 amino acids long. Germline CDR1 SNHLY, CDR2 FYNNEI. The V gene end was trimmed by 7 bases and the J gene end by 3 bases; junction bases not matched to a gene: 4. Notes on this clone: The antigen remains undetermined.

The source material was PBMCs, sampled around atezolizumab (anti-PD-L1) treatment. The J gene is TRBJ2-7, the V gene TRBV2; 9 bases are a match to TRBD2. The receptor comes from a man between 60 and 70 years old with urothelial cancer. The CDR3 coding sequence is TGTGCCAGCACTTTAGCGGGGGTCTACGAGCAGTACTTC. Translation gives CASTLAGVYEQYF.